This T cell receptor (beta chain) was captured in a study of shared clonotypes between healthy human individuals. Repertoires were generated with immunoSEQ multiplex PCR, while TCRdb's copy carries only in-frame clones and drops some. The repertoire holds over 750,000 clones, with 90% to 98% as singletons. For this clone: Its antigen is undetermined.

Terminally differentiated effector memory CD45RA+ cells were excluded by CCR7 positive selection of CD45RO-negative cells. Whole-study results and caveats: When compared with the clonotypes that were shared by all four sorted-subset donors, the non-shared clonotypes turned out to have lower generation probabilities. Sorted-subset sequencing, rarefaction showed, was incomplete despite large depth.

CDR3 length equals 16 residues. The V end was cut by 5 bases, the J end by 5 bases, with 20 bases between. Germline CDR1 and CDR2: SGHAT and FQNNGV. The specimen was naive CD8+ T cells sorted from blood. This rearrangement joins TRBV11-2 to TRBJ2-3, with D possibly being TRBD1 (6 bases). This clonotype was sampled from a man aged 30 to 45 in good health. This CDR3 reads CASSDHYRESVDTQYF. CDR3 bases: TGTGCCAGCAGCGACCACTACAGGGAGTCGGTAGATACGCAGTATTTT. Full variable domain (missing parts from reference TRBV11-2 and TRBJ2-3): EAGVAQSPRYKIIEKRQSVAFWCNPISGHATLYWYQQILGQGPKLLIQFQNNGVVDDSQLPKDRFSAERLKGVDSTLKIQPAKLEDSAVYLCASSDHYRESVDTQYFGPGTRLTVL.